The entry that follows covers one T cell receptor beta chain sequence. The data were taken from a study of T-cell memory formation after mild COVID-19. The V end lost 4 bases, the J end lost 2 bases, and 8 bases lay between the germline ends. The CDR3 has 13 amino acids. Germline V gene lookup returns CDR1 MNHEY and CDR2 SVGAGI. TCRdb re-derived calls from the 5' RACE reads in MiXCR, one entry per CDR3 protein. The sample lists about 180,000 distinct CDR3 sequences; around 18% were seen once. The specimen was PBMCs or a T cell subset sorted from them (not recorded which). The TCR comes from a man in his late teens or twenties who had mild COVID-19 (a few samples of this study predate the infection). Cell type and time point are not known. The gene calls are TRBV6-5 and TRBJ1-1; D call uncertain. CDR3 nucleotide sequence: TGTGCCAGCAGTTTCCAAGTTAACACTGAAGCTTTCTTT. It translates to CASSFQVNTEAFF.